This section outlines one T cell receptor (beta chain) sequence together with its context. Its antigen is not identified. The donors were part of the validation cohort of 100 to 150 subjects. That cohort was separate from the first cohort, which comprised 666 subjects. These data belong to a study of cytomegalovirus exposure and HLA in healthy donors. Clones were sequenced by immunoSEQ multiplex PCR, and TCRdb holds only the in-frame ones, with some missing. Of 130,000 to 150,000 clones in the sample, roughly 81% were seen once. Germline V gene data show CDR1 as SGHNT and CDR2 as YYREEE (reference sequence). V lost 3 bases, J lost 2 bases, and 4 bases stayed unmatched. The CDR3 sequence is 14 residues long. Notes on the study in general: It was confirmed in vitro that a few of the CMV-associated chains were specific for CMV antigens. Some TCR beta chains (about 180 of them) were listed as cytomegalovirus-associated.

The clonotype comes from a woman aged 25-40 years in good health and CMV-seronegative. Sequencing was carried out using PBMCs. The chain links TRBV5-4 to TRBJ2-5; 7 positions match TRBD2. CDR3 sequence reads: CASSSRGTQETQYF. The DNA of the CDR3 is TGTGCCAGCAGCTCGCGGGGGACTCAAGAGACCCAGTACTTC.